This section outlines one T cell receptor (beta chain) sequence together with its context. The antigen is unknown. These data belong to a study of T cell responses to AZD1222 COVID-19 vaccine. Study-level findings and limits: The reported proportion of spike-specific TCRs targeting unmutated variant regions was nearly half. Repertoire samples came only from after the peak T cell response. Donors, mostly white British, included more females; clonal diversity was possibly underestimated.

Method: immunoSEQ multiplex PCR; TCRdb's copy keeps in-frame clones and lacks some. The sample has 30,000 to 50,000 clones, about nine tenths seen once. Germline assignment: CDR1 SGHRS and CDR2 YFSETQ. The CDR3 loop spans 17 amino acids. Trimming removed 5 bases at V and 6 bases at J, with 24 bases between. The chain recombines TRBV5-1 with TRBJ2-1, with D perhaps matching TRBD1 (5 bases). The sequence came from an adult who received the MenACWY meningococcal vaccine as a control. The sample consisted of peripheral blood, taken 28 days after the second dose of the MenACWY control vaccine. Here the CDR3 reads CASSQTSRSPTGNEQFF. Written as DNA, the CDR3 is TGCGCCAGCAGTCAAACCTCGCGGAGTCCAACAGGCAATGAGCAGTTCTTC.